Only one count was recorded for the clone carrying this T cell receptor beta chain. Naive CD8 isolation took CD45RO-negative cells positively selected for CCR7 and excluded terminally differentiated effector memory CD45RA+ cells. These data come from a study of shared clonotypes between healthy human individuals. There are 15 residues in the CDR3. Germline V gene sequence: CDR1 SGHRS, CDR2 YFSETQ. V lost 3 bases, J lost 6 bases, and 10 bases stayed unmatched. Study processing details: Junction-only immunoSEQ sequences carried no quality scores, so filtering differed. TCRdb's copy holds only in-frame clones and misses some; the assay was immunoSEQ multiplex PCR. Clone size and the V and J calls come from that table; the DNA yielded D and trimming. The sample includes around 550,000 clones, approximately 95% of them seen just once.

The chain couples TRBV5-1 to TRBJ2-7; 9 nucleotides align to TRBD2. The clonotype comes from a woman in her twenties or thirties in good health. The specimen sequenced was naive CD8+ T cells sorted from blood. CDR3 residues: CASSWREGRLLEQYF. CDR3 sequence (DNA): TGCGCCAGCAGCTGGCGGGAGGGCCGTTTGCTCGAGCAGTACTTC.